A selection of T cell receptor beta chains follows, all from one sample in a study of CD4+ T cells in melanoma. Here immunoSEQ multiplex PCR was the method, and the copy in TCRdb shows in-frame clones only, minus some. The repertoire holds more than 10,000 clones, with roughly two thirds as singletons. Sequenced material: cells from a culture (not recorded whether cultured in vitro). The receptors come from a human donor with melanoma. CDR3s include the opening cysteine and the closing phenylalanine or tryptophan. The D gene is left open where the match is weak. The listing skips clone size in some rows; elsewhere it reads once, few, many or a size class.

d_call: -; j_call: TRBJ1-6; v_call: TRBV18; cdr3_length: 15; clone_size: few; cdr3_nt: TGTGCCAGCTCACCAACCGGGACCGAGAATTCACCCCTCCACTTT; cdr3_aa: CASSPTGTENSPLHF
d_call: -; j_call: TRBJ1-1; v_call: TRBV9; cdr3_length: 15; clone_size: few; cdr3_nt: TGTGCCAGCAGCCCAAGGGTCGGAGGGACTACTGAAGCTTTCTTT; cdr3_aa: CASSPRVGGTTEAFF
d_call: -; j_call: TRBJ1-1; v_call: TRBV15; cdr3_length: 11; clone_size: few; cdr3_nt: TGTGCCACCAGCAGTGGACGGGGAGCTTTCTTT; cdr3_aa: CATSSGRGAFF
d_call: -; j_call: TRBJ1-2; v_call: TRBV18; cdr3_length: 14; clone_size: -; cdr3_nt: TGTGCCAGCTCACCCTCAGGGGCTGTCTATGGCTACACCTTC; cdr3_aa: CASSPSGAVYGYTF
d_call: TRBD1; j_call: TRBJ1-1; v_call: TRBV6-6; cdr3_length: 16; clone_size: -; cdr3_nt: TGTGCCAGCAGTTACCTTACCCTCGGACAGGGGACTGAAGCTTTCTTT; cdr3_aa: CASSYLTLGQGTEAFF
d_call: -; j_call: TRBJ1-1; v_call: TRBV6-1; cdr3_length: 13; clone_size: few; cdr3_nt: TGTGCCAGCAGATCGAGGGATGCAGCTGAAGCTTTCTTT; cdr3_aa: CASRSRDAAEAFF
d_call: TRBD2; j_call: TRBJ2-3; v_call: TRBV5-1; cdr3_length: 17; clone_size: once; cdr3_nt: TGCGCCAGCAGCTTTTTCCAGGTCGGGGGGGCCACAGATACGCAGTATTTT; cdr3_aa: CASSFFQVGGATDTQYF
d_call: -; j_call: TRBJ1-6; v_call: TRBV7-8; cdr3_length: 15; clone_size: -; cdr3_nt: TGTGCCAGCAGCTTAGGGGGCGCCCGTAATTCACCCCTCCACTTT; cdr3_aa: CASSLGGARNSPLHF
d_call: -; j_call: TRBJ1-3; v_call: TRBV7-2; cdr3_length: 13; clone_size: few; cdr3_nt: TGTGCCAGCAGCGAGACAGCAGGAAACACCATATATTTT; cdr3_aa: CASSETAGNTIYF
d_call: TRBD1; j_call: TRBJ2-7; v_call: TRBV5-3; cdr3_length: 13; clone_size: -; cdr3_nt: TGTGCCAGAAGCCTCCGGGACAGGGTCGAGCAGTACTTC; cdr3_aa: CARSLRDRVEQYF
d_call: TRBD2; j_call: TRBJ2-2; v_call: TRBV18; cdr3_length: 15; clone_size: medium-sized; cdr3_nt: TGTGCCAGCTACAGCGGGGGGGCCGGCACCGGGGAGCTGTTTTTT; cdr3_aa: CASYSGGAGTGELFF
d_call: -; j_call: TRBJ2-1; v_call: TRBV12-2; cdr3_length: 17; clone_size: few; cdr3_nt: TGTGCAAGTCGCTTAGTAGGAGCGGGGGTGAGGTTAAATGAGCAGTTCTTC; cdr3_aa: CASRLVGAGVRLNEQFF
d_call: -; j_call: TRBJ1-3; v_call: TRBV2; cdr3_length: 16; clone_size: -; cdr3_nt: TGTGCCAGCAGTGGCTCCGGGATAAGCTCTGGAAACACCATATATTTT; cdr3_aa: CASSGSGISSGNTIYF
d_call: TRBD2; j_call: TRBJ2-5; v_call: TRBV2; cdr3_length: 12; clone_size: -; cdr3_nt: TGTGCCAGCGGGGACTACCGAGAGACCCAGTACTTC; cdr3_aa: CASGDYRETQYF
d_call: -; j_call: TRBJ1-5; v_call: TRBV5-6; cdr3_length: 15; clone_size: -; cdr3_nt: TGTGCCAGCAGTCGCGGGACTTATAGCAATCAGCCCCAGCATTTT; cdr3_aa: CASSRGTYSNQPQHF
d_call: -; j_call: TRBJ1-5; v_call: TRBV18; cdr3_length: 15; clone_size: -; cdr3_nt: TGTGCCAGCTCACCTCTTCCGTCAGGGAATCAGCCCCAGCATTTT; cdr3_aa: CASSPLPSGNQPQHF
d_call: -; j_call: TRBJ1-1; v_call: TRBV7-9; cdr3_length: 13; clone_size: medium-sized; cdr3_nt: TGTGCCAGCAGCCCTGGGGCAGCTCCTGGGACTTTCTTT; cdr3_aa: CASSPGAAPGTFF
d_call: TRBD1; j_call: TRBJ1-2; v_call: TRBV6-1; cdr3_length: 15; clone_size: -; cdr3_nt: TGTGCCAGCAGTGGGCGGGACAGGAGTAACTATGGCTACACCTTC; cdr3_aa: CASSGRDRSNYGYTF
d_call: -; j_call: TRBJ1-4; v_call: TRBV7-9; cdr3_length: 14; clone_size: few; cdr3_nt: TGTGCCAGCAGCTCGTCCCGGGACCGCGAAAAACTGTTTTTT; cdr3_aa: CASSSSRDREKLFF
d_call: -; j_call: TRBJ1-1; v_call: TRBV19; cdr3_length: 13; clone_size: -; cdr3_nt: TGTGCCAGTGCTCTTACAGTGAACACTGAAGCTTTCTTT; cdr3_aa: CASALTVNTEAFF
d_call: -; j_call: TRBJ2-7; v_call: TRBV19; cdr3_length: 16; clone_size: -; cdr3_nt: TGTGCCAGTAGTATCCCCAGGGGCCGACACTCCTACGAGCAGTACTTC; cdr3_aa: CASSIPRGRHSYEQYF
d_call: TRBD1; j_call: TRBJ2-7; v_call: TRBV6-1; cdr3_length: 14; clone_size: -; cdr3_nt: TGTGCCAGCAGTGTAGACAGGGCCTCCTACGAGCAGTACTTC; cdr3_aa: CASSVDRASYEQYF
d_call: -; j_call: TRBJ1-2; v_call: TRBV5-1; cdr3_length: 15; clone_size: -; cdr3_nt: TGCGCCAGCAGCTTGGATCCAGAACGTACTATCAGCTACACCTTC; cdr3_aa: CASSLDPERTISYTF
d_call: -; j_call: TRBJ2-2; v_call: TRBV18; cdr3_length: 16; clone_size: -; cdr3_nt: TGTGCCAGCTCACCATCTTTACGGGGAGCCACCGGGGAGCTGTTTTTT; cdr3_aa: CASSPSLRGATGELFF
d_call: -; j_call: TRBJ2-3; v_call: TRBV5-1; cdr3_length: 13; clone_size: -; cdr3_nt: TGCGCCAGCAGAGGGGACCGCACAGATACGCAGTATTTT; cdr3_aa: CASRGDRTDTQYF
d_call: -; j_call: TRBJ2-5; v_call: TRBV5-5; cdr3_length: 15; clone_size: -; cdr3_nt: TGTGCCAGCAGCTTGAATCCGACTAACCAAGAGACCCAGTACTTC; cdr3_aa: CASSLNPTNQETQYF
d_call: TRBD1; j_call: TRBJ2-3; v_call: TRBV5-6; cdr3_length: 13; clone_size: once; cdr3_nt: TGTGCCAGCAGCAGACAGGGGTCAGATACGCAGTATTTT; cdr3_aa: CASSRQGSDTQYF
d_call: -; j_call: TRBJ1-1; v_call: TRBV5-4; cdr3_length: 14; clone_size: -; cdr3_nt: TGTGCCAGCAGCCGAATACGCGAAAACACTGAAGCTTTCTTT; cdr3_aa: CASSRIRENTEAFF
d_call: -; j_call: TRBJ1-1; v_call: TRBV5-1; cdr3_length: 14; clone_size: large; cdr3_nt: TGCGCCAGCAGCTCCGAGGGGATGGGGACTGAAGCTTTCTTT; cdr3_aa: CASSSEGMGTEAFF
d_call: -; j_call: TRBJ2-7; v_call: TRBV7-8; cdr3_length: 15; clone_size: -; cdr3_nt: TGTGCCAGCAGCTTAGCGGGGGTGTCCTCCTACGAGCAGTACTTC; cdr3_aa: CASSLAGVSSYEQYF
d_call: -; j_call: TRBJ2-1; v_call: TRBV5-1; cdr3_length: 13; clone_size: -; cdr3_nt: TGCGCCAGCAGCCATGGGGCCGCGGGATGGCAGTTCTTC; cdr3_aa: CASSHGAAGWQFF
d_call: TRBD2; j_call: TRBJ2-1; v_call: TRBV4-2; cdr3_length: 17; clone_size: -; cdr3_nt: TGTGCCAGCAGCCAGTACTCTAGCGGGGGGACTTACAATGAGCAGTTCTTC; cdr3_aa: CASSQYSSGGTYNEQFF
d_call: -; j_call: TRBJ1-5; v_call: TRBV6-1; cdr3_length: 14; clone_size: -; cdr3_nt: TGTGCCAGCCATGAGGGGGGCGTTTTGCAGCCCCAGCATTTT; cdr3_aa: CASHEGGVLQPQHF
d_call: TRBD1; j_call: TRBJ1-2; v_call: TRBV6-6; cdr3_length: 15; clone_size: -; cdr3_nt: TGTGCCAGCAGTTCCGGGACAGGGGGTGACTATGGCTACACCTTC; cdr3_aa: CASSSGTGGDYGYTF
d_call: -; j_call: TRBJ2-3; v_call: TRBV6-5; cdr3_length: 13; clone_size: -; cdr3_nt: TGTGCCAGCAGTCGGGACCTTACAGATACGCAGTATTTT; cdr3_aa: CASSRDLTDTQYF
d_call: -; j_call: TRBJ1-2; v_call: TRBV15; cdr3_length: 14; clone_size: -; cdr3_nt: TGTGCCACCAGCAGAGATCGCAGGGCTACTGGCTACACCTTC; cdr3_aa: CATSRDRRATGYTF
d_call: -; j_call: TRBJ2-1; v_call: TRBV7-5; cdr3_length: 17; clone_size: -; cdr3_nt: TGTGCCAGAAGCCCAAGGAGGGCGGGTCGCTACTACAATGAGCAGTTCTTC; cdr3_aa: CARSPRRAGRYYNEQFF
d_call: -; j_call: TRBJ1-2; v_call: TRBV7-2; cdr3_length: 14; clone_size: -; cdr3_nt: TGTGCCAGCAGCTTAGGTCGGGGGGTTGAAGGCTACACCTTC; cdr3_aa: CASSLGRGVEGYTF
d_call: TRBD2; j_call: TRBJ2-1; v_call: TRBV9; cdr3_length: 15; clone_size: -; cdr3_nt: TGTGCCAGCAGCGCCAATAGCGGGGAGATGAATGAGCAGTTCTTC; cdr3_aa: CASSANSGEMNEQFF
d_call: -; j_call: TRBJ1-1; v_call: TRBV4-2; cdr3_length: 16; clone_size: -; cdr3_nt: TGTGCCAGCAGCTCCCCGGGGGGGAGCATGAACACTGAAGCTTTCTTT; cdr3_aa: CASSSPGGSMNTEAFF
d_call: -; j_call: TRBJ1-5; v_call: TRBV6-5; cdr3_length: 13; clone_size: -; cdr3_nt: TGTGCCAGCAGTTACAGCCGGGATCAGCCCCAGCATTTT; cdr3_aa: CASSYSRDQPQHF
d_call: TRBD2; j_call: TRBJ2-4; v_call: TRBV5-1; cdr3_length: 15; clone_size: -; cdr3_nt: TGTGCCAGCAGCGGAGGACTAGTGGGCAAAAACATTCAGTACTTC; cdr3_aa: CASSGGLVGKNIQYF
d_call: -; j_call: TRBJ1-2; v_call: TRBV7-8; cdr3_length: 14; clone_size: -; cdr3_nt: TGTGCCAGCAGCTTAAGGATTGGTACCTATGGCTACACCTTC; cdr3_aa: CASSLRIGTYGYTF